The present T cell receptor (beta chain) was sequenced within a study of response to subunit inactivated influenza vaccine. This clonotype was seen a few times. The antigen is undetermined. The study's findings and limits: It was suggested by the authors that few new T cells are recruited by each seasonal influenza vaccination.

Trimming cost V 1 base and J 0 bases, with 11 bases left between them. The germline CDR1 and CDR2 sequences are DFQATT and SNEGSKA (reference sequence). CDR3 size: 15 residues. In TCRdb, the RT-PCR reads were re-called with MiXCR into one record per CDR3 protein. The profile covers roughly 790,000 distinct CDR3 sequences, with approximately 21% appearing a single time and 9.5% to 13% taken by the ten largest. This specimen consisted of PBMCs from blood, obtained more than 4 days after vaccination. V and J are TRBV20-1 and TRBJ2-3; D might be TRBD2 (5 bases). This clonotype was obtained from a man over 45 who received an inactivated influenza vaccine. Here the CDR3 DNA reads TGCAGTGCTAGAGGCGGGTACGAGAGCACAGATACGCAGTATTTT. Amino acid sequence: CSARGGYESTDTQYF.